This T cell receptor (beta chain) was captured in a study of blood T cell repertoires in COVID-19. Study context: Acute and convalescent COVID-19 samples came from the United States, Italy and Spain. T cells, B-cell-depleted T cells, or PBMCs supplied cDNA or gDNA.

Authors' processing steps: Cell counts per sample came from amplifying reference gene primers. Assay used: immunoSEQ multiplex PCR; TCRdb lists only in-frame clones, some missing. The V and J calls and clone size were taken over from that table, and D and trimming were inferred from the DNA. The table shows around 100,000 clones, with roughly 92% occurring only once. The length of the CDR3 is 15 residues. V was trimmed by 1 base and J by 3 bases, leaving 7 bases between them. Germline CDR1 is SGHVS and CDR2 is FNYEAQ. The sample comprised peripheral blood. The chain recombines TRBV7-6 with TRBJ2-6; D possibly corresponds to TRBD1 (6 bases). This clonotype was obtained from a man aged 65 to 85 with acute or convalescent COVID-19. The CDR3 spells CASSLGTVGANVLTF. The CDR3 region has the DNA TGTGCCAGCAGCTTAGGGACAGTTGGGGCCAACGTCCTGACTTTC.